This entry features one T cell receptor (beta chain) sequence. Its antigen remains unidentified. Looked up from germline, CDR1 is MNHEY and CDR2 is SVGAGI. V gave up 0 bases and J gave up 1 base, with 10 bases separating them. This CDR3 region has 15 residues. Some clones are missing from TCRdb's copy, which holds only in-frame ones; the method was immunoSEQ multiplex PCR. The sample shows about 29,000 clones, around 80% of them seen only once. The data were taken from a study of a mutant IDH1 vaccine in newly diagnosed glioma. As for time point: week 23, last vaccination. Alongside topical imiquimod, each dose of vaccine comprised 300 ug of mutant IDH1 20-mer peptide. Tumors from donors were new WHO grade 3 or 4 IDH1-mutant astrocytomas with ATRX loss.

The rearrangement uses TRBV6-5 and TRBJ2-7; perhaps TRBD2 as D (5 bases). The receptor was isolated from a woman aged 18-29 years with glioma. The sequencing used PBMCs, collected from a glioma patient whose treatment included an IDH1 peptide vaccine. This chain's CDR3 is CASSYSIRESYEQYF. In nucleotides, the CDR3 is TGTGCCAGCAGTTACTCGATTCGGGAATCCTACGAGCAGTACTTC.